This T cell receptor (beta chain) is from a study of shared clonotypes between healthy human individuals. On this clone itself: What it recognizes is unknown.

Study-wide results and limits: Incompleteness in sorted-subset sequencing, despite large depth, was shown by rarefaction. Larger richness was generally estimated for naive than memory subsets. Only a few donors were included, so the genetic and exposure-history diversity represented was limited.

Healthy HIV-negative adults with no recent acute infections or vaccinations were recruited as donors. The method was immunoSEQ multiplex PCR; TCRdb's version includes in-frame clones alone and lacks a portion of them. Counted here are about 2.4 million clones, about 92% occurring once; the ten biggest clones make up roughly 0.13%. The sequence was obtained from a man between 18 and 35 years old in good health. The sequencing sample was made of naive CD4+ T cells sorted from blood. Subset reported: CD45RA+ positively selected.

The CDR3 DNA reads TGTGCCAGTAGTATAGGGACACATAGCACAGATACGCAGTATTTT. Translating gives CASSIGTHSTDTQYF. The rearrangement joins TRBV19 to TRBJ2-3; perhaps TRBD1 as D (5 bases). V lost 1 base, J lost 0 bases, and 8 bases lay in between. Germline CDR1 LNHDA, CDR2 SQIVND (reference sequence). The CDR3 is 15 amino acids.